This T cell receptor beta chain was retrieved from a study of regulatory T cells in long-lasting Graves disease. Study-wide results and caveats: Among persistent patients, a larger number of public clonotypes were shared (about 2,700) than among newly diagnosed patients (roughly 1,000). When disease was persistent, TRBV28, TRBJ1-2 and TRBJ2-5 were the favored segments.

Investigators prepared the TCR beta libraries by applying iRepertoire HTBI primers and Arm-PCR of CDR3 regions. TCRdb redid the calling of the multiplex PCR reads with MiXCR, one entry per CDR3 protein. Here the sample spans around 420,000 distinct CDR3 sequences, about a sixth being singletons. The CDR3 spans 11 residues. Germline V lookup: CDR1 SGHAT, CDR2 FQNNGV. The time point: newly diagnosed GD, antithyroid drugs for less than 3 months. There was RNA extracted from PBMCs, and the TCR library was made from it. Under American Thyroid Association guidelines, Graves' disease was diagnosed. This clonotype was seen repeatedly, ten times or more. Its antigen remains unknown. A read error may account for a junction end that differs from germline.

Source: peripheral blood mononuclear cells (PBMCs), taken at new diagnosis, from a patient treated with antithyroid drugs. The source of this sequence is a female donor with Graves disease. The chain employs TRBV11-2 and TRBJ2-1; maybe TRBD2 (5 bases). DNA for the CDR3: TGTGCCAGCAGCTTAGGTGGGGAGACTCCATTC. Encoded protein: CASSLGGETPF.